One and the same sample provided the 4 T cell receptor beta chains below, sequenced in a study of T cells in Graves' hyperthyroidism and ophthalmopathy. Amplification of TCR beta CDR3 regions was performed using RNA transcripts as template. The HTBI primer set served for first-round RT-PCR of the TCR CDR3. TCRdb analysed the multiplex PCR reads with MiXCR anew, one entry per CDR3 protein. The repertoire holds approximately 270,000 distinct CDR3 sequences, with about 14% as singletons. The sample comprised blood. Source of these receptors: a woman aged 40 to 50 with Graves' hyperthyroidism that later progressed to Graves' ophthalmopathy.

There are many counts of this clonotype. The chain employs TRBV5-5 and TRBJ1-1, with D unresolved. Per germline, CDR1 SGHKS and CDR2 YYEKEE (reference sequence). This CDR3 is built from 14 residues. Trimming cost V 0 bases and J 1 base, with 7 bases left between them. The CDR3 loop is CASSLAGPNTEAFF. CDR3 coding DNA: TGTGCCAGCAGCTTGGCCGGTCCGAACACTGAAGCTTTCTTT.

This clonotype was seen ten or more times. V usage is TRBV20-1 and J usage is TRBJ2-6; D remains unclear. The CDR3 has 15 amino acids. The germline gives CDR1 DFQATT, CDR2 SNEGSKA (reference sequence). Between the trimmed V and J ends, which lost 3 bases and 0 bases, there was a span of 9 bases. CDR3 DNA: TGCAGTGCTAGGAGTACCCACTCTGGGGCCAACGTCCTGACTTTC. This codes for CSARSTHSGANVLTF.

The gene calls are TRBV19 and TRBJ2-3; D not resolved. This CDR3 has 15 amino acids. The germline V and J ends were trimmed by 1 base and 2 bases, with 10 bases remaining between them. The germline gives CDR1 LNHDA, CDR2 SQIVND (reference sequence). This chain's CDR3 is CASSIGASDTDTQYF. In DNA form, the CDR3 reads TGTGCCAGTAGTATAGGGGCTTCAGACACAGATACGCAGTATTTT. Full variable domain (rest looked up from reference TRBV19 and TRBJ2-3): DGGITQSPKYLFRKEGQNVTLSCEQNLNHDAMYWYRQDPGQGLRLIYYSQIVNDFQKGDIAEGYSVSREKKESFPLTVTSAQKNPTAFYLCASSIGASDTDTQYFGPGTRLTVL.

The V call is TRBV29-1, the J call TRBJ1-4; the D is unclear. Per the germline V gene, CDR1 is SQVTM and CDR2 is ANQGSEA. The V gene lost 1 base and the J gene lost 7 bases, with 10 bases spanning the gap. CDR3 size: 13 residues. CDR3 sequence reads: CSVEVSGSEKLFF. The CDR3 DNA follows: TGCAGCGTTGAAGTTTCCGGGAGTGAAAAACTGTTTTTT. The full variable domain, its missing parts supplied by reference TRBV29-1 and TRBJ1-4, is SAVISQKPSRDICQRGTSLTIQCQVDSQVTMMFWYRQQPGQSLTLIATANQGSEATYESGFVIDKFPISRPNLTFSTLTVSNMSPEDSSIYLCSVEVSGSEKLFFGSGTQLSVL.